The 11 T cell receptor beta chains below come from one sample, sequenced in a study of CD4 T cells in relation to SARS-CoV-2 and coronaviruses. The repertoire was sequenced with immunoSEQ multiplex PCR; TCRdb's copy has only in-frame clones and lacks some. In the table there are approximately 24,000 clones, approximately 72% of which are singletons. For these receptors, no antigen is known. The unexposed donors gave CD4+ T cells in 2011-2018, prior to COVID-19. The cells were cultured for less than twelve days before CD4+ T cells were isolated. The sequenced sample was CD4+ T cells from PBMCs, cultured in vitro. Receptors were obtained from a human donor in good health.

The rearrangement links TRBV30 to TRBJ2-5; D call uncertain. Trimming left V 0 bases short and J 4 bases short, with 6 bases between. This CDR3 region has 12 residues. Looked up from germline, CDR1 is GTSNPN and CDR2 is SVGIG (reference sequence). For the CDR3, the DNA is TGTGCCTGGAGTGTTGGTGGAGAGACCCAGTACTTC. This gives the protein CAWSVGGETQYF.

This clone was counted a few times. The rearrangement links TRBV28 to TRBJ1-4; 10 bases agree with TRBD1. The V segment lost 5 bases and the J segment 8 bases; nucleotides outside the gene matches: 11. The CDR3 is made up of 16 amino acids. The germline V gene has CDR1 MDHEN and CDR2 SYDVKM. The CDR3 sequence is CASSETSGTGDEKLFF. The CDR3 bases are TGTGCCAGCAGTGAAACATCCGGGACAGGGGACGAAAAACTGTTTTTT.

The rearrangement joins TRBV11-3 to TRBJ2-5; D is undetermined. The CDR3 runs to 15 residues. Germline assignment: CDR1 SGHNT and CDR2 YENEEA. Trimming took 1 base from V and 4 from J, leaving 13 bases between them. The CDR3 sequence: CASSLGLGGPETQYF. CDR3 coding DNA: TGTGCCAGCAGCTTAGGGCTCGGTGGCCCAGAGACCCAGTACTTC.

This sequence joins TRBV3-1 (or the pseudogene TRBV3-2) and TRBJ2-2, with TRBD2 matching 9 bases. Unmatched junction bases numbered 6, after V lost 1 base and J lost 0 bases. Germline CDR1 reads LGHDT; CDR2 reads YNNKEL (reference sequence). The CDR3 is 18 residues long. This chain's CDR3 is CASSQAGREGANTGELFF. The CDR3 DNA is TGTGCCAGCAGCCAAGCCGGGCGGGAGGGCGCGAACACCGGGGAGCTGTTTTTT.

Only a few counts were recorded for this clone. This sequence joins TRBV6-5 and TRBJ1-1, with 8 bases aligning to TRBD1. The CDR3 spans 15 residues. In germline, CDR1 is MNHEY, CDR2 SVGAGI. V lost 6 bases to trimming and J lost 11 bases; unmatched junction nucleotides: 17. DNA of the CDR3: TGTGCCAGCAGCCCCTACAGGGGGGGATCCCATGGGGCTTTCTTT. It codes for CASSPYRGGSHGAFF.

The chain is built from TRBV30 and TRBJ1-3; D gene uncertain. The CDR3 is 13 residues long. The V and J ends lost 5 bases and 2 bases respectively, with 10 bases between them. CDR1 and CDR2 from the germline V gene are GTSNPN and SVGIG (reference sequence). The CDR3 is CAWGSEAGNTIYF. CDR3 DNA sequence: TGTGCCTGGGGATCTGAGGCTGGAAACACCATATATTTT.

This CDR3 reads CASSSARKDTQYF. DNA of the CDR3: TGTGCCAGCAGTTCCGCAAGGAAAGATACGCAGTATTTT. This chain connects TRBV12-3 or TRBV12-4 to TRBJ2-3; D is unresolved. V dropped 4 bases and J dropped 5 bases, with 10 bases sitting between them. There are 13 residues in the CDR3.

This clone was seen more than once but under ten times. The V call is TRBV7-8, the J call TRBJ2-7; 7 nucleotides agree with TRBD1. The J segment lost 4 bases and the V segment lost 1 base, leaving 13 bases of the junction unmatched. Germline CDR1 and CDR2: SGHVS and FQNEAQ. The CDR3 totals 17 residues. CDR3 in amino acids: CASSLVILGQKQYEQYF. CDR3 coding DNA: TGTGCCAGCAGCTTAGTTATATTGGGACAGAAACAGTACGAGCAGTACTTC.

The gene calls are TRBV7-8 and TRBJ2-7; 10 bases are a match to TRBD2. The V and J ends lost 5 bases and 0 bases, in that order; junction bases with no gene match: 10. CDR1 is SGHVS, CDR2 FQNEAQ, per germline. This CDR3 is 17 amino acids long. This CDR3 is CASSPPGLARSSYEQYF. The CDR3 coding sequence is TGTGCCAGCAGCCCCCCGGGACTAGCGAGAAGCTCCTACGAGCAGTACTTC.

V usage is TRBV6-1 and J usage is TRBJ2-3; 8 positions agree with TRBD2. Germline CDR1 is MNHNS and CDR2 is SASEGT. This CDR3 is 14 amino acids long. V trimming: 3 bases; J trimming: 1 base; junction bases outside the gene matches: 0. The CDR3 nucleotides are TGTGCCAGCAGTGAGACTAGCGGCACAGATACGCAGTATTTT. Translating gives CASSETSGTDTQYF.

In its sample, this clone was seen once. The rearrangement joins TRBV3-1 (or the pseudogene TRBV3-2) to TRBJ2-1, with 10 nucleotides matching TRBD2. From germline, CDR1 is LGHDT and CDR2 YNNKEL (reference sequence). Trimming took 5 bases from V and 7 from J; bases not matched to a gene: 8. The CDR3 contains 15 residues. DNA of the CDR3: TGTGCCAGCAGCTTGGCTAGCGGGAGTAGTAATGAGCAGTTCTTC. Translation gives CASSLASGSSNEQFF.